This T cell receptor (beta chain) came from a study of T-cell memory formation after mild COVID-19. Study as a whole: Clustering of TCRs was largely donor specific.

Germline V gene lookup returns CDR1 SGHTA and CDR2 FQGNSA. V lost 6 bases to trimming and J lost 6 bases; unmatched junction nucleotides: 7. The CDR3 covers 15 residues. After 5'RACE with constant-segment primers, TCR alpha and TCR beta cDNA libraries carrying sample barcodes and UMIs were obtained. TCRdb re-called the 5' RACE reads through MiXCR, storing one row per CDR3 protein. Of under 450,000 distinct CDR3 sequences in the sample, roughly an eighth were seen once. This clonotype appeared a few times. Antigen: not known. General observations from the study: Clones shrinking from day 15 to 85 showed even CD4/CD8 mixes; later expanders tilted CD4+.

The rearrangement joins TRBV7-2 to TRBJ2-3; 12 nucleotides agree with TRBD2. Sequenced: PBMCs or a T cell subset sorted from them (not recorded which). The source of this sequence is a man aged 18 to 29 who had mild COVID-19 (a few samples of this study predate the infection). Cell type and time point are not known. The CDR3 DNA is TGTGCCAGCAGTTCTACTAGCGGGGGGTGGGATACGCAGTATTTT. Translation gives CASSSTSGGWDTQYF.